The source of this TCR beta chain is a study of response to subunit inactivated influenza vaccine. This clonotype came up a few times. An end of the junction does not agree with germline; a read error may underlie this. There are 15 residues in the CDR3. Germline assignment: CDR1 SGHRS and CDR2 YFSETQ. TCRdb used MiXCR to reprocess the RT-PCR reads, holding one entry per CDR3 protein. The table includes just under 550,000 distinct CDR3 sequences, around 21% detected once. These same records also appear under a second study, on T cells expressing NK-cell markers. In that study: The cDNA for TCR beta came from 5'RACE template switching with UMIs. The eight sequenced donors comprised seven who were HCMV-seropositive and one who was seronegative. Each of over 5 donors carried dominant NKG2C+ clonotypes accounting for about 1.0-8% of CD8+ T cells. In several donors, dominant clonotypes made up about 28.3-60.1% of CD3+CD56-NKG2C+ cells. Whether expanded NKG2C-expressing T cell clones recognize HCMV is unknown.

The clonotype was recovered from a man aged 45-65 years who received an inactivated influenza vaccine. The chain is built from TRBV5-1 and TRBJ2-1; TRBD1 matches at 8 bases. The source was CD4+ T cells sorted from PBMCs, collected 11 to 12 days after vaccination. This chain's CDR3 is CASSSTGGAYNEQFF. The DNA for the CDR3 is TGTGCCAGCAGCTCTACAGGGGGAGCCTACAATGAGCAGTTCTTC.